This T cell receptor (beta chain) was retrieved from a study of T-cell reconstitution after alpha-beta-depleted transplantation in children. The CDR3 totals 15 residues. V was clipped by 5 bases and J by 7 bases, with 19 bases between them. The germline V gene encodes CDR1 SGHTA and CDR2 FQGNSA. The library targeted TCRbeta and was prepared with unique molecular identifiers. TCRdb re-analysed the PCR reads in MiXCR, keeping a single row per CDR3 protein. This table has 400,000 to 500,000 distinct CDR3 sequences, under 13% appearing once. The clonotype originates from a human donor who donated a stem cell graft to a child with acute myeloid leukemia. The sample in question was PBMCs from the stem cell graft donor, obtained from the stem cell graft. The chain uses TRBV7-2 and TRBJ2-3; the D call may be TRBD1 or TRBD2 (5 bases each). The CDR3 bases are TGTGCCAGCAGCCCGGGGACCTCGAGGAGAAATACGCAGTATTTT. This gives the protein CASSPGTSRRNTQYF. Supplemented by reference TRBV7-2 and TRBJ2-3, the full variable domain reads GAGVSQSPSNKVTEKGKDVELRCDPISGHTALYWYRQSLGQGLEFLIYFQGNSAPDKSGLPSDRFSAERTGGSVSTLTIQRTQQEDSAVYLCASSPGTSRRNTQYFGPGTRLTVL.